This T cell receptor beta chain was documented in a study of blood T cell repertoires in COVID-19. Original analysis: Estimation of nucleated cell counts was performed using reference gene primer amplification. Assay used: immunoSEQ multiplex PCR; TCRdb lists only in-frame clones, some missing. From that table come the V and J calls and clone size; the DNA was used to work out D and trimming. This table has 100,000 to 150,000 clones, approximately 74% appearing once. The germline V gene encodes CDR1 MDHEN and CDR2 SYDVKM. CDR3 length equals 13 residues. V shed 2 bases, J shed 12 bases, and the junction held 7 bases outside the gene matches.

The V call is TRBV28, the J call TRBJ1-2, with TRBD1 matching 9 bases. The receptor was isolated from a man older than 75 with COVID-19, enrolled during active disease. Material for sequencing was peripheral blood. DNA for the CDR3: TGTGCCAGCAGTTTAGGGGACAGGGTAGTCCACACCTTC. This translates into CASSLGDRVVHTF.